This TCR beta chain stems from a study of blood T cell repertoires in COVID-19. For the study at large: The origin of the acute and convalescent COVID-19 samples was the United States, Italy and Spain.

Here immunoSEQ multiplex PCR was the method, and the copy in TCRdb shows in-frame clones only, minus some. The sample has approximately 88,000 clones, over 60% seen once; the top ten hold 8.7%. The source of this sequence is a man over 45 who had recovered from COVID-19. The sequenced sample consisted of peripheral blood.

This chain's CDR3 is CASRNKRLAYTEQYF. For the CDR3, the DNA is TGTGCCAGCAGGAACAAGCGACTAGCGTATACCGAGCAGTACTTC. This chain connects TRBV21-1 to TRBJ2-7; the table gives TRBD2 as D, unverified against the DNA. TRBV21-1 is a listed pseudogene. This CDR3 is built from 15 residues.